Below are 2 T cell receptor beta chains sequenced from a single sample in a study of circulating tumor DNA in untreated peripheral T-cell lymphoma (dated by TCRdb to the early 2020s). The library was made by the immunoSEQ multiplex PCR assay. TCRdb took over this immuneACCESS table, retaining in-frame rearrangements with V and J assigned. Such tables are incomplete; in checked studies, under half of the missing clones stem from an unresolved V gene, and the remainder is unexplained. This sample comprises around 6,400 clones, 62% of them detected only once. The ten largest clonotypes hold 55% of the sample. Sequencing was carried out using tumor tissue. The origin of the receptors is a human donor with peripheral T-cell lymphoma.

The V gene is TRBV12-5, the J gene TRBJ2-7, with unresolved D. Germline loops: CDR1 LGHNT, CDR2 FRNRAP. The CDR3 has 13 residues. V dropped 6 bases and J dropped 3 bases, with 12 bases sitting between them. The CDR3 loop reads CASGPPSSYEQYF. Here the CDR3 DNA reads TGTGCTAGTGGGCCACCCTCTAGCTACGAGCAGTACTTC.

This clone counts as medium-sized (0.01 to 0.1%). CDR3: CASSYSRTPYNEQFF. CDR3 nucleotides: TGTGCCAGCAGTTACTCCAGGACACCCTACAATGAGCAGTTCTTC. The chain combines TRBV6-8 with TRBJ2-1; D possibly corresponds to TRBD1 (5 bases). The CDR3 length is 15 residues. V lost 0 bases and J 2 bases, leaving 8 bases between the germline ends. The V gene's germline CDR1 is MNHGY and CDR2 SAAAGT.